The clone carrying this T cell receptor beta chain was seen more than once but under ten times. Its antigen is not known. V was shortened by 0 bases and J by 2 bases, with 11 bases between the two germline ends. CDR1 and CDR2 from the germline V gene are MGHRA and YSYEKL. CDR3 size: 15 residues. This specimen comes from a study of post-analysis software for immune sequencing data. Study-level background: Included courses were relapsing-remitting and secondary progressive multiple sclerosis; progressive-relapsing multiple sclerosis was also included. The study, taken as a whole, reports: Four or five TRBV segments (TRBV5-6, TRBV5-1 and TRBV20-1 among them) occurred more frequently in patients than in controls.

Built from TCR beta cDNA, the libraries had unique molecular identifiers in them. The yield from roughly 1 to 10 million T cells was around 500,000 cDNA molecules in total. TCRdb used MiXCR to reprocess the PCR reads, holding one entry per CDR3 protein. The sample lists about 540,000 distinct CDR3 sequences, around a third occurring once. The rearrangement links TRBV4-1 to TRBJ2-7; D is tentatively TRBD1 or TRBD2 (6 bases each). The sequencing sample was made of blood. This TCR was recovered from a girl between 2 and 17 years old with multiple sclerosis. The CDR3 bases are TGCGCCAGCAGCCAAGATGTGGGGGGCACCTACGAGCAGTACTTC. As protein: CASSQDVGGTYEQYF.